This T cell receptor (beta chain) was captured by sequencing in a study of CD8+ T cells in alopecia areata. Regarding the study as a whole: Lesional tissue from the scalp (especially in alopecia totalis/universalis) showed higher clonality than normal scalp.

Stated treatment: oral pan-JAK inhibitor, 5-10 mg twice daily. The sample holds many counts of this clone. Its antigen is undetermined. The CDR3 extends over 13 amino acids. V was shortened by 8 bases and J by 3 bases, with 10 bases between the two germline ends. The germline gives CDR1 SNHLY, CDR2 FYNNEI. Isolated RNA was reverse transcribed into cDNA used as the sequencing template. The table came from immunoSEQ multiplex PCR; TCRdb's copy has only in-frame clones and leaves some out. The data show roughly 210,000 clones, 43% seen once. The chain combines TRBV2 with TRBJ1-4; D remains ambiguous. The input for sequencing was CD4+ T cells sorted from blood, taken at approximately week 39, from a patient treated with tofacitinib. The clonotype comes from a human donor with alopecia areata. CDR3 bases: TGTGCCAGCGGTGGGCTGCCTAATGAAAAACTGTTTTTT. Its protein is CASGGLPNEKLFF.